The entry below gives a single T cell receptor beta chain sequence along with its context. These data come from a study of cytomegalovirus exposure and HLA in healthy donors. PCR primers comprised 60 Vbeta and 13 Jbeta primers. Sequencing used immunoSEQ multiplex PCR; TCRdb keeps in-frame clones, though not all of them. The profile shows roughly 110,000 clones, roughly 80% of them singletons. Sample: PBMCs. The clonotype comes from a man aged 30 to 39 in good health and CMV-seropositive.

CDR3 in amino acids: CASSFFGGEQYF. Written as DNA, the CDR3 is TGTGCCAGCAGCTTCTTCGGGGGCGAGCAGTACTTC. The chain employs TRBV11-3 and TRBJ2-7; D may be TRBD2 (6 bases). The CDR3 is made up of 12 amino acids. The germline V gene has CDR1 SGHNT and CDR2 YENEEA. Trimming took 3 bases from V and 6 from J, leaving 9 bases between them. Variable domain in full (rest from reference TRBV11-3 and TRBJ2-7): EAGVVQSPRYKIIEKKQPVAFWCNPISGHNTLYWYLQNLGQGPELLIRYENEEAVDDSQLPKDRFSAERLKGVDSTLKIQPAELGDSAVYLCASSFFGGEQYFGPGTRLTVT.